This note documents a single T cell receptor beta chain sequence. The data stem from a study of blood T cell repertoires in COVID-19. Study background: Acute and convalescent COVID-19 specimens originated in the United States, Italy and Spain. The analysed material was cDNA or gDNA that came from T cells, B-cell-depleted T cells, or PBMCs.

As processed by the authors: Reference gene primer amplification yielded estimated nucleated cell counts. Only in-frame clones appear in the TCRdb table, and some are missing; sequencing was by immunoSEQ multiplex PCR. The V and J calls and the clone size are those of that table, but D and trimming were determined from the DNA. The profile shows hundreds of thousands of clones, under 90% of them singletons. V lost 8 bases, J lost 2 bases, and 6 bases lay in between. The CDR3 has 11 residues. From germline, CDR1 is MDHEN and CDR2 SYDVKM. The V and J genes are TRBV28 and TRBJ1-2; no clear D. The sequence was obtained from an elderly woman with active or convalescent COVID-19. Sequencing was done on a sample of peripheral blood. The CDR3 loop is CASEQNYGYTF. CDR3 DNA: TGTGCCAGCGAACAGAACTATGGCTACACCTTC.